The TCR beta chain under discussion was sequenced for a study of shared clonotypes between healthy human individuals. Trimming took off 5 bases at V and 5 bases at J, with 16 bases between the two ends. CDR3 length: 15 amino acids. Germline V lookup: CDR1 LNHDA, CDR2 SQIVND (reference sequence). Generated by immunoSEQ multiplex PCR, the TCRdb table keeps only in-frame clones and is missing some. This sample carries roughly 700,000 clones, over 65% of them seen once, and the ten largest clones take 1.5% to 2%. As regards this clone: What it binds is not known.

Study-level findings and limits: Large depth notwithstanding, sorted-subset sequencing proved incomplete by rarefaction.

This TCR derives from a woman aged 25 to 45 in good health. This sequence joins TRBV19 and TRBJ2-1; D is undetermined. The sequencing input was memory CD4+ T cells sorted from blood. The subset was: CD45RA-negative fraction. The CDR3 DNA sequence: TGTGCCAGTAGTCCCCCCCAGTCTTTCCACAATGAGCAGTTCTTC. Translation gives CASSPPQSFHNEQFF.